There are many counts of the clone carrying this T cell receptor beta chain. Its antigen is unidentified. CDR3 length: 16 amino acids. V was trimmed by 3 bases and J by 4 bases, leaving 19 bases between them. Molecules of cDNA were individually given unique molecular identifiers that were attached to them. TCRdb processed the 5' RACE reads anew with MiXCR; each CDR3 protein has one entry. The repertoire has under 30,000 distinct CDR3 sequences, roughly 5.1% of them found once; the top ten carry more than 10%. The entry originates in a study of early T cells in non-severe SARS-CoV-2 infection. Regarding the study as a whole: Matching results from VDJdb favored anti-spike CD8 responses, leaving private and CD4 specificities undetected.

Sequencing was performed on whole blood. The receptor comes from an adult who was a healthcare worker with PCR-confirmed SARS-CoV-2 infection or an uninfected control (not recorded which). The rearrangement uses TRBV12-3 or TRBV12-4 and TRBJ2-7; D possibly matches TRBD1 or TRBD2 (5 bases each). The CDR3 coding sequence is TGTGCCAGCAGTTTTCTATCTGGGGGATTGAGATACGAGCAGTACTTC. Amino acids: CASSFLSGGLRYEQYF.